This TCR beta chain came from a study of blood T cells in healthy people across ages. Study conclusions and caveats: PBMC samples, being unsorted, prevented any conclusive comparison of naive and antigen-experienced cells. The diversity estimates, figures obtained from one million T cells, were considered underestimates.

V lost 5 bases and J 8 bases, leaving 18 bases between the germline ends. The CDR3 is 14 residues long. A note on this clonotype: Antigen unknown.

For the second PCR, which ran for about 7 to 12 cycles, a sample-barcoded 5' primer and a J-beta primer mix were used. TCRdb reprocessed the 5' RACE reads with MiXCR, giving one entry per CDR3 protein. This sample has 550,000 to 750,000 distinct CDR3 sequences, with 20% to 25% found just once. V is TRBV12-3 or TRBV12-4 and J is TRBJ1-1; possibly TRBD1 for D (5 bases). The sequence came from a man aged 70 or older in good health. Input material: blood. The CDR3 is CASSTRDGGREAFF. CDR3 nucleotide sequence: TGTGCCAGCAGTACCCGGGACGGCGGGAGGGAAGCTTTCTTT.